One T cell receptor (beta chain) is described in this entry. Antigen unknown. Profiled with immunoSEQ multiplex PCR; TCRdb holds only in-frame clones, not every one. The sample records 100,000 or so clones, roughly 91% being singletons. The data derive from a study of OX40 agonist ivuxolimab in advanced cancers. At the level of the study: While on treatment, patients had intravenous ivuxolimab at 0.01 to 10 mg/kg every 2 weeks. People who had prior anti-PD-1, anti-PD-L1 or anti-CTLA-4 therapy could take part, and approximately 43% had some.

Between the trimmed V and J ends, which lost 0 bases and 4 bases, there was a span of 6 bases. The CDR3 spans 14 residues. In germline, CDR1 is SSHAT, CDR2 FNYEAQ (reference sequence). The cohort excluded patients with autoimmune disease history or systemic immunosuppression. Overall study findings and caveats: In the 0.1-3.0 mg/kg groups, partial responders showed among the lowest expansion.

This chain joins TRBV7-7 and TRBJ2-2; no clear D. The specimen was CD4+ or CD8+ T cells sorted from blood, collected in a trial of the OX40 agonist ivuxolimab. The receptor's source is an adult with an advanced solid tumor such as melanoma, head and neck, liver or kidney cancer. As DNA, the CDR3 is TGTGCCAGCAGCTTAGCATGGGGCACCGGGGAGCTGTTTTTT. Its protein is CASSLAWGTGELFF.